The subject of this entry is one T cell receptor (beta chain). This entry comes from a study of blood T cell repertoires in COVID-19. The V gene's germline CDR1 is MDHEN and CDR2 SYDVKM. Between the trimmed V and J ends, which lost 7 bases and 4 bases, there was a span of 14 bases. This CDR3 region has 14 residues. Clones were sequenced by immunoSEQ multiplex PCR, and TCRdb holds only the in-frame ones, with some missing. The sample records hundreds of thousands of clones, roughly 91% being singletons. The receptor was derived from a man aged 40-50 years who had recovered from COVID-19. The chain has TRBV28 and TRBJ2-1; TRBD1 is a possible D gene (5 bases). Sequencing used PBMCs or T cells enriched from blood (not recorded which). The CDR3 sequence is CASKTDREYNEQFF. The CDR3 coding sequence is TGTGCCAGCAAAACCGACAGAGAATACAATGAGCAGTTCTTC.